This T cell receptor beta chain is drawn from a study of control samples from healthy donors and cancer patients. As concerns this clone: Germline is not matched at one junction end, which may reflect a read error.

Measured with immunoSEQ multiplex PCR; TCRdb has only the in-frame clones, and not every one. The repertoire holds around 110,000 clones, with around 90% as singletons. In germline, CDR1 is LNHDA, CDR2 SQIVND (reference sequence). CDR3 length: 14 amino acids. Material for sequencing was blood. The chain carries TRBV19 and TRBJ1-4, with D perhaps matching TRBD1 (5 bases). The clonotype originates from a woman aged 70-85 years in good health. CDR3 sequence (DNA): TGTGCCAGTAGGATAGGGACGACGAATGAAAAACTGTTTTTT. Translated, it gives CASRIGTTNEKLFF.